Sequencing of this TCR beta chain was carried out in a study of blood T cell repertoires in COVID-19. Here immunoSEQ multiplex PCR was the method, and the copy in TCRdb shows in-frame clones only, minus some. The sample carries approximately 500,000 clones, 80% to 90% recorded once. The V and J ends lost 3 bases and 1 base respectively, with 7 bases between them. This CDR3 is built from 14 residues. Germline CDR1 is SGHVS and CDR2 is FQNEAQ. The J gene is TRBJ1-5, the V gene TRBV7-8; no reliable D call. The sequence derives from a human donor in a cohort sampled during active COVID-19. Sequences were obtained from peripheral blood. This chain's CDR3 is CASSLRESNQPQHF. CDR3 DNA sequence: TGTGCCAGCAGCTTGAGAGAGAGCAATCAGCCCCAGCATTTT.